This TCR beta chain was captured by sequencing in a study of T cell responses to AZD1222 COVID-19 vaccine. Study summary: Second doses were pooled across both intervals (about 4 or about 12 weeks). Overall study findings and caveats: Sampled repertoires all dated from after the peak T cell response. In a largely white British group with more females than males, clonal diversity was possibly underestimated.

For this clone: Its antigen is currently unknown.

The germline V gene has CDR1 LNHDA and CDR2 SQIVND (reference sequence). V was trimmed by 4 bases and J by 7 bases, leaving 17 bases between them. CDR3 size: 16 residues. The data were produced by immunoSEQ multiplex PCR, yet TCRdb's version contains in-frame clones alone and is incomplete. The data contain just over 150,000 clones, 90% of them seen just once; the ten biggest clones take up approximately 1.8%. The rearrangement links TRBV19 to TRBJ1-6, with TRBD1 as a possible D gene (6 bases). This clonotype was obtained from an adult in good health. The sample consisted of peripheral blood, taken on day 0 of AZD1222 vaccination. The CDR3: CASSNADSEPNSPLHF. The CDR3, as DNA: TGTGCCAGTAGTAACGCGGACAGCGAGCCCAATTCACCCCTCCACTTT.